The 20 T cell receptor beta chains reported below all come from one sample, sequenced in a study of blood T cell repertoires in COVID-19. Here immunoSEQ multiplex PCR was the method, and the copy in TCRdb shows in-frame clones only, minus some. The profile shows 300,000 or so clones, approximately 91% of them singletons. The sample comprised peripheral blood. Receptors originate from a woman between 25 and 40 years old with COVID-19, enrolled during active disease.

This chain joins TRBV28 and TRBJ1-1; D not certain. The CDR3 extends over 14 amino acids. V was trimmed by 4 bases and J by 1 base, leaving 10 bases between them. In germline, CDR1 is MDHEN, CDR2 SYDVKM. In DNA form, the CDR3 reads TGTGCCAGCAGTTCCCGGCGGGAGAACACTGAAGCTTTCTTT. It yields the protein CASSSRRENTEAFF.

Regarding this clone: Other DNA sequences in the sample encode the same CDR3. The chain joins TRBV19 to TRBJ1-1; 8 bases match TRBD1. J gave up 3 bases and V 4 bases, and 1 base lay outside the gene matches. This CDR3 is built from 13 residues. Germline CDR1 LNHDA, CDR2 SQIVND (reference sequence). For the CDR3, the DNA is TGTGCCAGTAGTACGACAGGGGACACTGAAGCTTTCTTT. This translates into CASSTTGDTEAFF.

The V gene is TRBV2, the J gene TRBJ2-1; 8 nucleotides agree with TRBD1. Germline V gene data show CDR1 as SNHLY and CDR2 as FYNNEI. This CDR3 comprises 15 residues. V lost 7 bases to trimming and J lost 2 bases; unmatched junction nucleotides: 7. The CDR3: CASNRDRSTYNEQFF. The CDR3 coding sequence is TGTGCCAGCAACCGGGACAGGTCCACCTACAATGAGCAGTTCTTC.

The rearrangement uses TRBV6-1 and TRBJ2-5; TRBD2 is a possible D gene (6 bases). V was clipped by 3 bases and J by 11 bases, with 10 bases between them. The CDR3 is 11 residues long. CDR1 and CDR2 (germline): MNHNS, SASEGT. CDR3 nucleotides: TGTGCCAGCAGTGAGAAGGGGACTCAGTACTTC. As protein: CASSEKGTQYF.

This clone was seen just once. This chain uses TRBV7-9 with TRBJ2-1; 10 nucleotides agree with TRBD1. The CDR3 contains 15 residues. CDR1 SEHNR and CDR2 FQNEAQ come from the germline V gene (reference sequence). After removal of 5 bases from V and 6 bases from J, the junction contained 7 bases not matched to a gene. The CDR3 sequence is CASSPGTGVFNEQFF. The CDR3 nucleotides read TGTGCCAGCAGCCCAGGGACAGGGGTGTTCAATGAGCAGTTCTTC.

The chain recombines TRBV18 with TRBJ2-5; 10 bases match TRBD1. V lost 2 bases to trimming and J lost 5 bases; unmatched junction nucleotides: 11. The germline CDR1 and CDR2 sequences are KGHSH and LQKENI. The CDR3 has 17 residues. The DNA of the CDR3 is TGTGCCAGCTCACCAAGTGACAGGGGGCGGTCGAGGGAGACCCAGTACTTC. It yields the protein CASSPSDRGRSRETQYF.

The chain uses TRBV7-6 and TRBJ1-3, with 7 bases that match TRBD1. The trim removed 1 base at V and 3 bases at J, leaving 3 bases unmatched. This CDR3 is built from 15 residues. Germline values: CDR1 SGHVS, CDR2 FNYEAQ. CDR3 in DNA: TGTGCCAGCAGCTTAGGCCGGACAGGTGGAAACACCATATATTTT. It specifies CASSLGRTGGNTIYF.

V usage is TRBV19 and J usage is TRBJ2-1; 7 nucleotides agree with TRBD2. V dropped 4 bases and J dropped 6; count of bases not matched to a gene: 6. The germline V gene has CDR1 LNHDA and CDR2 SQIVND (reference sequence). CDR3 size: 14 residues. In DNA, the CDR3 is TGTGCCAGTAGTACACCTAGCGGACGCAATGAGCAGTTCTTC. Translation gives CASSTPSGRNEQFF.

The chain links TRBV3-1 (or the pseudogene TRBV3-2) to TRBJ2-2; 7 bases are shared with TRBD1. CDR1 and CDR2 (germline): LGHDT, YNNKEL (reference sequence). The trim removed 3 bases at V and 5 bases at J, leaving 9 bases unmatched. The CDR3 contains 16 residues. The CDR3 DNA is TGTGCCAGCAGCCATAGATCGACAGGGCAAACCGGGGAGCTGTTTTTT. Protein sequence: CASSHRSTGQTGELFF.

The V call is TRBV3-1 (or the pseudogene TRBV3-2), the J call TRBJ2-7, with D unresolved. The CDR3 is made up of 16 amino acids. Germline V gives CDR1 LGHDT, CDR2 YNNKEL (reference sequence). V lost 0 bases and J lost 4, with 16 bases in between. CDR3 region: CASSQDPSIDEYEQYF. In DNA form, the CDR3 reads TGTGCCAGCAGCCAAGATCCGTCAATAGATGAGTACGAGCAGTACTTC.

The J gene is TRBJ1-1, the V gene TRBV7-9; 10 bases align to TRBD1. V gave up 4 bases and J gave up 4 bases; unmatched junction bases: 6. Germline assignment: CDR1 SEHNR and CDR2 FQNEAQ (reference sequence). CDR3 length: 15 amino acids. CDR3 amino acids: CASSWWTGGITEAFF. The CDR3 DNA reads as TGTGCCAGCAGCTGGTGGACAGGGGGTATCACTGAAGCTTTCTTT. Combining the CDR3 with reference TRBV7-9 and TRBJ1-1 gives the whole variable domain DTGVSQNPRHKITKRGQNVTFRCDPISEHNRLYWYRQTLGQGPEFLTYFQNEAQLEKSRLLSDRFSAERPKGSFSTLEIQRTEQGDSAMYLCASSWWTGGITEAFFGQGTRLTVV.

This clone was detected only a few times. The V and J genes are TRBV11-2 and TRBJ2-5, with D unclear. V lost 0 bases and J lost 13, with 15 bases in between. The germline CDR1 and CDR2 sequences are SGHAT and FQNNGV. The CDR3 consists of 13 residues. The CDR3 bases are TGTGCCAGCAGCTTAGACAGCATGAGGAACCCGTACTTC. The encoded protein is CASSLDSMRNPYF.

The gene calls are TRBV11-3 and TRBJ2-3; D is ambiguous. V lost 1 base and J 2 bases, leaving 10 bases between the germline ends. The CDR3 consists of 15 residues. The germline CDR1 and CDR2 sequences are SGHNT and YENEEA. For the CDR3, the DNA is TGTGCCAGCAGCTTAGGGGCGTTACCCACAGATACGCAGTATTTT. Protein sequence: CASSLGALPTDTQYF.

The chain employs TRBV6-1 and TRBJ1-2, with D possibly matching TRBD1 (5 bases). Trimming shortened V by 1 base and J by 6 bases, and 12 bases separated the two germline ends. The CDR3 consists of 14 residues. Germline V gene sequence: CDR1 MNHNS, CDR2 SASEGT. This CDR3 reads CASSEGGKGDGYTF. CDR3 nucleotide sequence: TGTGCCAGCAGTGAAGGTGGGAAAGGGGATGGCTACACCTTC.

V is TRBV7-2 and J is TRBJ2-1, with TRBD2 matching 14 bases. From germline, CDR1 is SGHTA and CDR2 FQGNSA. The V gene end was trimmed by 3 bases and the J gene end by 0 bases; junction bases not matched to a gene: 4. CDR3 length: 18 residues. CDR3 region: CASSFPTSGRVSYNEQFF. The DNA of the CDR3 is TGTGCCAGCAGCTTCCCGACTAGCGGGAGGGTCTCCTACAATGAGCAGTTCTTC.

The chain couples TRBV5-5 to TRBJ1-2; D gene unclear. The CDR3 has 14 amino acids. The V end was cut by 5 bases, the J end by 3 bases, with 14 bases between. Germline assignment: CDR1 SGHKS and CDR2 YYEKEE (reference sequence). CDR3 DNA: TGTGCCAGCAGTATAGAGGGAACGGACTATGGCTACACCTTC. It specifies CASSIEGTDYGYTF.

The rearrangement joins TRBV15 to TRBJ2-7; 8 bases agree with TRBD1. Germline CDR1 reads LNHNV; CDR2 reads YYDKDF (reference sequence). The CDR3 runs to 15 residues. V shed 0 bases and J 3 bases; nucleotides not matched to a gene: 4. The CDR3 sequence is CATSRETGEVYEQYF. CDR3 coding DNA: TGTGCCACCAGCAGAGAGACAGGGGAGGTCTACGAGCAGTACTTC. Full variable domain (rest looked up from reference TRBV15 and TRBJ2-7): DAMVIQNPRYQVTQFGKPVTLSCSQTLNHNVMYWYQQKSSQAPKLLFHYYDKDFNNEADTPDNFQSRRPNTSFCFLDIRSPGLGDTAMYLCATSRETGEVYEQYFGPGTRLTVT.

CDR3: CASSLGGRGTEAFF. The CDR3 DNA reads TGTGCCAGCAGCTTAGGAGGGAGGGGGACTGAAGCTTTCTTT. V usage is TRBV11-2 and J usage is TRBJ1-1; weak D call: TRBD1 (6 bases). Per germline, CDR1 SGHAT and CDR2 FQNNGV. This CDR3 region has 14 residues. V dropped 1 base and J dropped 5 bases, with 11 bases sitting between them.

The chain links TRBV28 to TRBJ2-7; D may be TRBD1 (6 bases). Germline V gene data show CDR1 as MDHEN and CDR2 as SYDVKM. Trimming removed 4 bases at V and 2 bases at J, with 21 bases between. CDR3 length equals 17 residues. This chain's CDR3 is CASSSSRSGTRTYEQYF. The DNA of the CDR3 is TGTGCCAGCAGTTCATCTCGTTCCGGGACACGTACCTACGAGCAGTACTTC.

This chain uses TRBV7-6 with TRBJ2-1; TRBD2 matches at 7 bases. The germline V gene has CDR1 SGHVS and CDR2 FNYEAQ. With 5 bases clipped from V and 2 bases from J, the junction kept 9 bases outside the gene matches. This CDR3 comprises 16 residues. DNA of the CDR3: TGTGCCAGCAGCGAAGTGGGGGGGTCTCCCTACAATGAGCAGTTCTTC. It encodes CASSEVGGSPYNEQFF.